The 11 T cell receptor beta chains below come from one sample, sequenced in a study of blood T cell repertoires in COVID-19. Clones were sequenced by immunoSEQ multiplex PCR, and TCRdb holds only the in-frame ones, with some missing. This sample yields approximately 120,000 clones, of which more than 70% are seen a single time; roughly 5.4% belongs to the top ten. Sequencing was performed on peripheral blood. The receptor source for this set is a human donor in a cohort sampled during active COVID-19.

This clone was counted only a few times. V gene TRBV5-4 combines with J gene TRBJ2-7, with 12 bases lining up with TRBD2. With V trimmed by 2 bases and J by 3 bases, 3 bases remained unmatched. This CDR3 comprises 15 residues. Germline lookup yields CDR1 SGHNT and CDR2 YYREEE (reference sequence). The CDR3 nucleotides read TGTGCCAGCAGCTTAGGACTAGCGGGGTACTACGAGCAGTACTTC. Translated, it gives CASSLGLAGYYEQYF.

This clone was recorded only once. The V call is TRBV6-6, the J call TRBJ2-7; 8 nucleotides agree with TRBD2. The J segment lost 5 bases and the V segment lost 6 bases, leaving 12 bases of the junction unmatched. The CDR3 has 15 residues. The V gene's germline CDR1 is MNHNY and CDR2 SVGAGI (reference sequence). The CDR3 protein is CASSPSGGAYHEQYF. For the CDR3, the DNA is TGTGCCAGCAGCCCCTCGGGGGGGGCTTACCACGAGCAGTACTTC.

The chain carries TRBV28 and TRBJ2-7, with a tentative D call TRBD1 (7 bases). Germline V lookup: CDR1 MDHEN, CDR2 SYDVKM. Deletions cut 10 bases from V and 2 bases from J, with 15 bases between. This CDR3 comprises 13 residues. CDR3: CATRGAGAYEQYF. As DNA, the CDR3 is TGTGCCACCAGGGGGGCAGGAGCCTACGAGCAGTACTTC.

In this sample, this clone turned up once. The chain uses TRBV7-8 and TRBJ2-2, with TRBD1 identical over 8 bases. Losses at the gene ends were 3 bases for V and 5 bases for J; bases not matched to a gene: 5. Looked up from germline, CDR1 is SGHVS and CDR2 is FQNEAQ. The CDR3 is 15 residues long. CDR3 residues: CASSFRTGSTGELFF. For the CDR3, the DNA is TGTGCCAGCAGCTTCCGGACAGGGTCTACCGGGGAGCTGTTTTTT.

This clone showed up just once. The chain joins TRBV5-1 to TRBJ1-3; 9 positions agree with TRBD1. This CDR3 has 17 amino acids. Trimming took 2 bases from V and 0 from J; bases not matched to a gene: 6. The germline V gene has CDR1 SGHRS and CDR2 YFSETQ. CDR3: CASSLSGTGSSGNTIYF. The CDR3 DNA is TGCGCCAGCAGCTTATCCGGGACAGGGAGCTCTGGAAACACCATATATTTT.

J is TRBJ2-3 and V is TRBV12-5; no reliable D call. The V and J ends lost 5 bases and 2 bases respectively, with 11 bases between them. The CDR3 spans 14 residues. Germline V lookup: CDR1 LGHNT, CDR2 FRNRAP. The CDR3 DNA reads TGTGCTAGTGGTCTGTCGGGTTACACAGATACGCAGTATTTT. Its protein is CASGLSGYTDTQYF.

This chain connects TRBV5-1 to TRBJ1-5; 7 bases line up with TRBD1. Germline V gene data show CDR1 as SGHRS and CDR2 as YFSETQ. CDR3 length equals 15 residues. The V gene end was trimmed by 2 bases and the J gene end by 4 bases; junction bases not matched to a gene: 6. The CDR3 DNA follows: TGCGCCAGCAGCTTAAAGACAGGGTTGAATCAGCCCCAGCATTTT. Translated, it gives CASSLKTGLNQPQHF.

V and J are TRBV6-5 and TRBJ1-5; 9 nucleotides match TRBD1. J gave up 5 bases and V 10 bases, and 9 bases lay outside the gene matches. CDR3 length: 14 amino acids. Per germline, CDR1 MNHEY and CDR2 SVGAGI. The CDR3 DNA is TGTGCCACCCGTATTACAGGGGGCGATCAGCCCCAGCATTTT. This codes for CATRITGGDQPQHF.

The chain joins TRBV28 to TRBJ2-1, with TRBD2 as a possible D gene (7 bases). Germline CDR1 reads MDHEN; CDR2 reads SYDVKM. Trimming removed 2 bases from V and 6 bases from J, with 14 bases in between. The CDR3 has 15 amino acids. CDR3 DNA: TGTGCCAGCAGTTTAAAGCGGGACAACCTCAATGAGCAGTTCTTC. This translates into CASSLKRDNLNEQFF.

This clone has a handful of counts. The chain links TRBV19 to TRBJ2-3; 8 nucleotides align to TRBD2. V lost 6 bases to trimming and J lost 6 bases; unmatched junction nucleotides: 5. This CDR3 has 13 residues. Germline CDR1 and CDR2: LNHDA and SQIVND (reference sequence). The CDR3 DNA sequence: TGTGCCAGTAGCGGGAGGGCCCCGGATACGCAGTATTTT. It codes for CASSGRAPDTQYF.

The CDR3 DNA is TGTGCCAGCAGCATCCGGACAGGGCCTGAGAGCTACAATGAGCAGTTCTTC. It is translated as CASSIRTGPESYNEQFF. V is TRBV7-2 and J is TRBJ2-1; 8 bases fit TRBD1. The CDR3 totals 17 residues. Trimming removed 5 bases from V and 3 bases from J; junction bases left unmatched: 12. The germline gives CDR1 SGHTA, CDR2 FQGNSA.